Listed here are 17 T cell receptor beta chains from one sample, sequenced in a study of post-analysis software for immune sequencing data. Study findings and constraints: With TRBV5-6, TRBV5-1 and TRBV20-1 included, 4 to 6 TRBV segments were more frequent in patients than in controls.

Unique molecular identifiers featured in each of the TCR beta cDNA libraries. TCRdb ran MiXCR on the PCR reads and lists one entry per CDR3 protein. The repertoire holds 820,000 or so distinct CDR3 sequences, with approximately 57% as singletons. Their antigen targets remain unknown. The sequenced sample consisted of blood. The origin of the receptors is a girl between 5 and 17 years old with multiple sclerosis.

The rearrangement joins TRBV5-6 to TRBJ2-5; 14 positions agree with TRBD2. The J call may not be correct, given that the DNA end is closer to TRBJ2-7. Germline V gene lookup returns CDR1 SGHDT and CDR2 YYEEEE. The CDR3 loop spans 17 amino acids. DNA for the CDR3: TGTGCCAGCAGCCAACTGACTAGCGGGAGGGGAATTGGCGAGCAGTACTTC. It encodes CASSQLTSGRGIGEQYF.

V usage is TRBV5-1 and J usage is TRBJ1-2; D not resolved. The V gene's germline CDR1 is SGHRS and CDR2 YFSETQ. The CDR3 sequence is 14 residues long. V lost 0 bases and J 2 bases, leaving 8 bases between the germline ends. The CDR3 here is CASSLVSTNYGYTF. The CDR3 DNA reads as TGCGCCAGCAGCTTGGTCTCAACAAACTATGGCTACACCTTC.

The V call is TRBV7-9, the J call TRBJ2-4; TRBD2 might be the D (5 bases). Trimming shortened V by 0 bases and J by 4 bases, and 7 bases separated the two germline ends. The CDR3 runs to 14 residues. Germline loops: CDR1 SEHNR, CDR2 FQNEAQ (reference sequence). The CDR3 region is CASSLAWRKNIQYF. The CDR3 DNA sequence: TGTGCCAGCAGCTTAGCTTGGAGGAAAAACATTCAGTACTTC.

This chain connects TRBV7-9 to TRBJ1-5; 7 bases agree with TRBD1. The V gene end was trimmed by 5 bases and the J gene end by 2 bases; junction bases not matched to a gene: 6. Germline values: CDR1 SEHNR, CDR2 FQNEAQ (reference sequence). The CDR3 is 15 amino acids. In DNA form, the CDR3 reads TGTGCCAGCAGCACCGGGACAGAGGGCAATCAGCCCCAGCATTTT. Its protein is CASSTGTEGNQPQHF. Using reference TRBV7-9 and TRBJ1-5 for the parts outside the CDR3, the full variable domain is DTGVSQNPRHKITKRGQNVTFRCDPISEHNRLYWYRQTLGQGPEFLTYFQNEAQLEKSRLLSDRFSAERPKGSFSTLEIQRTEQGDSAMYLCASSTGTEGNQPQHFGDGTRLSIL.

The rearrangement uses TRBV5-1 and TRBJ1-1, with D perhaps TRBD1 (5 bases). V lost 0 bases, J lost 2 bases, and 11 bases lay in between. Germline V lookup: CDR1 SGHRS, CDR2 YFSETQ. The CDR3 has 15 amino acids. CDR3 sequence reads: CASSLARVGNTEAFF. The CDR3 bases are TGCGCCAGCAGCTTGGCCAGGGTAGGCAACACTGAAGCTTTCTTT.

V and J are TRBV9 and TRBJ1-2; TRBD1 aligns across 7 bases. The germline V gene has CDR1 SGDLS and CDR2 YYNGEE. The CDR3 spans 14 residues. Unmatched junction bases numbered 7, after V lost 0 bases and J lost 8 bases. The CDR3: CASSVVGGAEGYTF. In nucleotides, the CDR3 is TGTGCCAGCAGCGTAGTAGGGGGCGCGGAGGGCTACACCTTC. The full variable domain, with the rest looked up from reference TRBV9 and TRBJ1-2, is DSGVTQTPKHLITATGQRVTLRCSPRSGDLSVYWYQQSLDQGLQFLIQYYNGEERAKGNILERFSAQQFPDLHSELNLSSLELGDSALYFCASSVVGGAEGYTFGSGTRLTVV.

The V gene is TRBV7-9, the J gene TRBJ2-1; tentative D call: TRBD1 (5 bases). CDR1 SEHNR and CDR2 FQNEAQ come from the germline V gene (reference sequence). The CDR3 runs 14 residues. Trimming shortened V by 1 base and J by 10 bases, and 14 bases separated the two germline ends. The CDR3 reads CASSLGLQVLEQFF. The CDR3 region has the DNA TGTGCCAGCAGCTTAGGCTTACAGGTATTAGAGCAGTTCTTC.

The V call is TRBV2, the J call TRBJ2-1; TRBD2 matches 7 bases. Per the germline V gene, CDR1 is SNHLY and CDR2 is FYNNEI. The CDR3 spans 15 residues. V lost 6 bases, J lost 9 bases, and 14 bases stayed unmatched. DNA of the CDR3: TGTGCCAGCAGGGGGACTAAGTCCCTCGGGGGTGAGCAGTTCTTC. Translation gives CASRGTKSLGGEQFF. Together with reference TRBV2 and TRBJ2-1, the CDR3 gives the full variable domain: EPEVTQTPSHQVTQMGQEVILRCVPISNHLYFYWYRQILGQKVEFLVSFYNNEISEKSEIFDDQFSVERPDGSNFTLKIRSTKLEDSAMYFCASRGTKSLGGEQFFGPGTRLTVL.

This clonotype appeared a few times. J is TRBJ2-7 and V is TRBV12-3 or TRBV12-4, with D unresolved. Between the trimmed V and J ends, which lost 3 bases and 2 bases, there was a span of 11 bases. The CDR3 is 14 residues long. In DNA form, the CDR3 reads TGTGCCAGCAGTTTGAGCCAACCAGCCTACGAGCAGTACTTC. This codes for CASSLSQPAYEQYF.

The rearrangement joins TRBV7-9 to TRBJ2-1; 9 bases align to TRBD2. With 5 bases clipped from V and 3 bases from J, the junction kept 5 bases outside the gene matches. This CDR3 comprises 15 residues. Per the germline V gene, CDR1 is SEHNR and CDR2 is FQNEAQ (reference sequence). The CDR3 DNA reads TGTGCCAGCAGCCACAGGACTAGCGACTACAATGAGCAGTTCTTC. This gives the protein CASSHRTSDYNEQFF.

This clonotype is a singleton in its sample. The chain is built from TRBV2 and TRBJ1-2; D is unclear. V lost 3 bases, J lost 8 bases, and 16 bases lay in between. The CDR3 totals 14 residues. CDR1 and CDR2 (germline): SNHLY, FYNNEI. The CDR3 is CASSETGGTGGYTF. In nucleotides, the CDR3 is TGTGCCAGCAGTGAGACGGGCGGAACGGGGGGCTACACCTTC.

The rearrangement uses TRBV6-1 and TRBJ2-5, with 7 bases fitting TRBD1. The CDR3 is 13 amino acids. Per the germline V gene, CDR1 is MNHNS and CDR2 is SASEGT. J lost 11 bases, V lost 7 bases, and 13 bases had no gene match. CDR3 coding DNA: TGTGCCAGCATCCCCGGGACAGTGAGGGAGCAGTACTTC. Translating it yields CASIPGTVREQYF.

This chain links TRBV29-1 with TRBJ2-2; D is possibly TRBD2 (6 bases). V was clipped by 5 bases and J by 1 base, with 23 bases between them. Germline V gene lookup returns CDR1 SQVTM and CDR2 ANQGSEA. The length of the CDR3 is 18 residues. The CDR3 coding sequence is TGCAGCGTTAGAGACTATGGGGTACGGGGGTGGAACACCGGGGAGCTGTTTTTT. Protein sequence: CSVRDYGVRGWNTGELFF.

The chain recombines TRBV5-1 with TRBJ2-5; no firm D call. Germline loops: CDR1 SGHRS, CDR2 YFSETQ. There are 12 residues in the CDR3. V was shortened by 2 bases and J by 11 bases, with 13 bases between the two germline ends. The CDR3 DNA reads TGCGCCAGCAGCTTTAGTGTCGGAGAGCAGTACTTC. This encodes CASSFSVGEQYF.

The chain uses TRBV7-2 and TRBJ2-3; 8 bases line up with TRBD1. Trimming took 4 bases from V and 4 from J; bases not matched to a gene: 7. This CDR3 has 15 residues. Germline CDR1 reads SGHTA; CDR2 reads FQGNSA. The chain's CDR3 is CASSSRTGNADTQYF. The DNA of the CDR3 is TGTGCCAGCAGCTCCCGGACAGGGAACGCAGATACGCAGTATTTT.

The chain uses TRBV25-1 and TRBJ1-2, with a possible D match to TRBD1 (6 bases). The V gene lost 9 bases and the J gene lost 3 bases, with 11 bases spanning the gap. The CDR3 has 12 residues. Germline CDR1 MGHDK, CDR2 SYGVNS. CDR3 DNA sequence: TGTGCCAGTTCACAGGGTTACTATGGCTACACCTTC. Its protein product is CASSQGYYGYTF.

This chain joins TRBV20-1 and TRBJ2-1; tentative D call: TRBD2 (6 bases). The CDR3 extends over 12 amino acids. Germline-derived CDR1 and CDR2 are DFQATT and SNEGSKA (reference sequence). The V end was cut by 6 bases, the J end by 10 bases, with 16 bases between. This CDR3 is CSARIAGKEQFF. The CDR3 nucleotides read TGCAGTGCGAGAATCGCGGGAAAGGAGCAGTTCTTC.